This T cell receptor beta chain was identified in a study of shared T cell receptors in the human thymus. The CDR3 runs to 14 residues. With 6 bases clipped from V and 8 bases from J, the junction kept 10 bases outside the gene matches. CDR1 and CDR2 from the germline V gene are MDHEN and SYDVKM. TCRdb's table, derived via immunoSEQ multiplex PCR, lists solely in-frame clones and lacks some. The data contain hundreds of thousands of clones, around 87% of them singletons. These data were also filed under a second study, of human thymus T cells. As reported in that work: Corrective surgery for congenital heart defects was being performed on the healthy Finnish infants who served as donors. Thymic tissue was derived from resections collected during corrective heart surgery. Thymic as well as blood repertoires seemed to favor certain V and J genes unevenly. As related research reported, thymic repertoires overlapped highly among unrelated individuals.

This chain joins TRBV28 and TRBJ1-2, with 9 bases matching TRBD1. The receptor was derived from a boy in the first two years of life with a congenital heart defect. Specimen: thymocytes. The CDR3 coding sequence is TGTGCCAGCAGCTTACAGGGGGCGGGTGGGGGCTACACCTTC. Residues: CASSLQGAGGGYTF.